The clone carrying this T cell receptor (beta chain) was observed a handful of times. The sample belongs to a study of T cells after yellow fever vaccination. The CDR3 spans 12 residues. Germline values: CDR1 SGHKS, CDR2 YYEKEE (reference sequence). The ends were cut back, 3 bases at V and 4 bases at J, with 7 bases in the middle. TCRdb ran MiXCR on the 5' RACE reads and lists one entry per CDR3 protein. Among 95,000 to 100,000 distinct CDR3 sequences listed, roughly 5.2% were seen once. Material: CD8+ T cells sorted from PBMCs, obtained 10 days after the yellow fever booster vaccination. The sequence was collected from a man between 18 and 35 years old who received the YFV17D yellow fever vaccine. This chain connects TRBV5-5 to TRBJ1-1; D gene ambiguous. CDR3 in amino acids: CASSWVGTEAFF. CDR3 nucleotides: TGTGCCAGCAGCTGGGTAGGCACTGAAGCTTTCTTT.